The TCR beta chain under discussion was sequenced for a study of T cells after somatic rescue of genetic block. Clones were sequenced by immunoSEQ multiplex PCR, and TCRdb holds only the in-frame ones, with some missing. This repertoire shows 68,000 or so clones, less than 95% found once; its top ten account for 2.5% to 3.5%. This CDR3 is 13 amino acids long. With 1 base removed from V and 7 bases from J, the gap between germline ends came to 10 bases. Germline CDR1 and CDR2: MNHEY and SMNVEV (reference sequence). The source is a man aged 35-49 years. V and J are TRBV27 and TRBJ1-2; no clear D gene. Sequencing was carried out using peripheral blood mononuclear cells (PBMCs). This CDR3 reads CASSLFSGVGYTF. The CDR3 region has the DNA TGTGCCAGCAGTTTATTTAGTGGGGTTGGCTACACCTTC.